Sequencing of this T cell receptor beta chain was carried out in a study of blood T cell repertoires in COVID-19. This clone was seen a few times. In germline, CDR1 is SGHRS, CDR2 YFSETQ. The CDR3 runs 14 residues. Losses at the gene ends were 4 bases for V and 2 bases for J; bases not matched to a gene: 4. Study processing details: For nucleated cells, counts were estimated from reference gene primer amplification. Only in-frame clones appear in the TCRdb table, and some are missing; sequencing was by immunoSEQ multiplex PCR. That table is the source of V, J and clone size, and D and trimming were worked out from the DNA. The sample lists hundreds of thousands of clones; roughly 82% were seen once.

This TCR was sampled from a woman between 65 and 79 years old with acute or convalescent COVID-19. Sequencing input: peripheral blood. The chain joins TRBV5-1 to TRBJ2-7, with 9 bases lining up with TRBD1. The CDR3 protein is CASSPQGATYEQYF. DNA for the CDR3: TGCGCCAGCAGCCCACAGGGGGCAACCTACGAGCAGTACTTC.